The clone carrying this T cell receptor (beta chain) was recorded once. Authors' data handling: Cell counts per sample came from amplifying reference gene primers. The assay was immunoSEQ multiplex PCR, and TCRdb's table has in-frame clones only and misses some. That table furnishes V, J and clone size, whereas the DNA furnished D and trimming. The sample lists fewer than 90,000 clones, 70% to 90% occurring once. This entry comes from a study of blood T cell repertoires in COVID-19. Looking at the study overall: Acute and convalescent COVID-19 samples came from the United States, Italy and Spain. In each case, the material was cDNA or gDNA derived from T cells, B-cell-depleted T cells, or PBMCs.

V shed 5 bases, J shed 0 bases, and the junction held 3 bases outside the gene matches. Looked up from germline, CDR1 is LNHDA and CDR2 is SQIVND (reference sequence). The CDR3 loop spans 15 amino acids. This clonotype originated in a man in his sixties with acute or convalescent COVID-19. Sequencing was done on a sample of peripheral blood. The V call is TRBV19, the J call TRBJ1-5, with 8 positions matching TRBD1. The DNA for the CDR3 is TGTGCCAGTAGTGGGACAGGAGATAGCAATCAGCCCCAGCATTTT. It translates to CASSGTGDSNQPQHF.